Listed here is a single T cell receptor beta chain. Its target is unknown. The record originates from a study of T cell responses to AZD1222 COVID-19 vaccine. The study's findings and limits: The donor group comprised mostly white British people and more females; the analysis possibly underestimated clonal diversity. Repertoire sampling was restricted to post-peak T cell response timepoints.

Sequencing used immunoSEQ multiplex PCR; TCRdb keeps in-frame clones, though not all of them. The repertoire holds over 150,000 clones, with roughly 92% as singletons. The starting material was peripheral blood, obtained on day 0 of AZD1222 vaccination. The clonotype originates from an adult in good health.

The CDR3 reads CASSTTSTDTQYF. CDR3 nucleotides: TGTGCCAGCTCAACTACCAGCACAGATACGCAGTATTTT. V usage is TRBV18 and J usage is TRBJ2-3, with D unclear. In germline, CDR1 is KGHSH, CDR2 LQKENI. CDR3 length: 13 residues. V shed 5 bases and J shed 0 bases, with 6 bases lying between them.